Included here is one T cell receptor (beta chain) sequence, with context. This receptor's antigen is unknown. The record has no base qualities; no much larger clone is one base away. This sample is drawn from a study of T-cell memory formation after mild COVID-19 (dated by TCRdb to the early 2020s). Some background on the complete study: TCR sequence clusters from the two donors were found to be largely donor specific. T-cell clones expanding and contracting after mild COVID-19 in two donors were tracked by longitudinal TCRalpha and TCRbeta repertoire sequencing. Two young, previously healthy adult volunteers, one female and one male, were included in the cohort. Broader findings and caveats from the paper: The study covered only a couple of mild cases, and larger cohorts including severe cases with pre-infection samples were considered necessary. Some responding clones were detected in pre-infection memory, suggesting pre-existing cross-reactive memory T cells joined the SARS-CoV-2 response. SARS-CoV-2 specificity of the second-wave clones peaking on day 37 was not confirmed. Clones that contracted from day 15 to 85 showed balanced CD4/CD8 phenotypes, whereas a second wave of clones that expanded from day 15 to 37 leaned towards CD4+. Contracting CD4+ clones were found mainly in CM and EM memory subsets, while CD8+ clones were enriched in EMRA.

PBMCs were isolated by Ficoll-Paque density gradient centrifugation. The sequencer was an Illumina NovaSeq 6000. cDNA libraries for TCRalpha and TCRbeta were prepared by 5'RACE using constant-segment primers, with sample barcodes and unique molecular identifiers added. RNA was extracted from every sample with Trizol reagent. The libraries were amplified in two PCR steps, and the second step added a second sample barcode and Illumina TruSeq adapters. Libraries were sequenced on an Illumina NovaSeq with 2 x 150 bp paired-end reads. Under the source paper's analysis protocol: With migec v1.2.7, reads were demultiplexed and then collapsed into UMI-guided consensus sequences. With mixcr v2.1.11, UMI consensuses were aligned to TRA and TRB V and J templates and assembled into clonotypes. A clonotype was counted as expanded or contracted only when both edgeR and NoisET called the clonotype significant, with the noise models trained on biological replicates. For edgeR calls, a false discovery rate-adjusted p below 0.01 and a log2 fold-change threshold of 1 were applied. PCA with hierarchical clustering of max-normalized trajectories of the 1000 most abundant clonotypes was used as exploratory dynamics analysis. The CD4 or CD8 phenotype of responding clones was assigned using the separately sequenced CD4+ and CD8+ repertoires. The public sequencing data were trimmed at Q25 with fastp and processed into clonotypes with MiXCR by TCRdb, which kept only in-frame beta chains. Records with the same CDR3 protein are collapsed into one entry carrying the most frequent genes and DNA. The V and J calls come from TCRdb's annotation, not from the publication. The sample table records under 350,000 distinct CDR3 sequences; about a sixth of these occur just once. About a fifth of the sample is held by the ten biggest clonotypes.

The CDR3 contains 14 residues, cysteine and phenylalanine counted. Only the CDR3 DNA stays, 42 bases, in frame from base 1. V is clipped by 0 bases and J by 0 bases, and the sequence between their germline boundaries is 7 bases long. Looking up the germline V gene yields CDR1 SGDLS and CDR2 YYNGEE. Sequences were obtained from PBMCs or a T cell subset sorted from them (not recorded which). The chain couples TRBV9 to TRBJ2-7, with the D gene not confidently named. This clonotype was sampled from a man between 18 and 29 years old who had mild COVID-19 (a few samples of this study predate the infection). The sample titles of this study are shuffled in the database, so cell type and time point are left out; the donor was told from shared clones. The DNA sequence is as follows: TGTGCCAGCAGCGTAGCATGGAACTCCTACGAGCAGTACTTC. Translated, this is CASSVAWNSYEQYF.